This section outlines one TCR beta chain sequence together with its context. These data belong to a study of blood T cell repertoires in COVID-19. Study-level information: Collection of acute and convalescent COVID-19 samples took place in the United States, Italy and Spain. T cells, B-cell-depleted T cells, or PBMCs provided the cDNA or gDNA that served as material.

Sequencing used immunoSEQ multiplex PCR; TCRdb keeps in-frame clones, though not all of them. The table has some 94,000 clones, 75% to 90% seen once. CDR1 is MDHEN, CDR2 SYDVKM, per germline. With 4 bases removed from V and 6 bases from J, the gap between germline ends came to 18 bases. The length of the CDR3 is 16 residues. The receptor comes from a human donor in a cohort sampled during active COVID-19. Sequencing was performed on peripheral blood. The rearrangement joins TRBV28 to TRBJ2-2; TRBD1 is a possible D gene (8 bases). Written as DNA, the CDR3 is TGTGCCAGCAGTTCGGACCTAACAGGGGGGGCCGGGGAGCTGTTTTTT. Residues: CASSSDLTGGAGELFF.